These 16 T cell receptor beta chains were sequenced from one sample in a study of technical replicates of blood from a few donors. Data came from immunoSEQ multiplex PCR; TCRdb stores just in-frame clones and leaves some out. This sample carries 100,000 or so clones, 96% of them seen once, and the ten largest clones take 0.3% to 0.45%. Specimen: T cells isolated from PBMCs. The receptors stem from a human donor in good health.

V is TRBV25-1 and J is TRBJ1-1, with 10 positions matching TRBD1. The CDR3 loop spans 12 amino acids. CDR1 and CDR2 (germline): MGHDK, SYGVNS. Trimming cost V 9 bases and J 9 bases; bases outside gene matches: 7. This chain's CDR3 is CASTGTGAKAFF. The CDR3 DNA reads as TGTGCCAGTACTGGGACAGGGGCTAAAGCTTTCTTT. Looking up the rest from reference TRBV25-1 and TRBJ1-1 gives the full variable domain: EADIYQTPRYLVIGTGKKITLECSQTMGHDKMYWYQQDPGMELHLIHYSYGVNSTEKGDLSSESTVSRIRTEHFPLTLESARPSHTSQYLCASTGTGAKAFFGQGTRLTVV.

The V call is TRBV4-1, the J call TRBJ1-3; no definite D call. Germline-derived CDR1 and CDR2 are MGHRA and YSYEKL. Trimming pared 0 bases from V and 2 bases from J, leaving 8 bases between. The CDR3 length is 15 residues. CDR3: CASSQEAATGNTIYF. CDR3 in DNA: TGCGCCAGCAGCCAAGAAGCGGCCACTGGAAACACCATATATTTT.

The rearrangement links TRBV19 to TRBJ2-7; D perhaps matches TRBD2 (5 bases). The CDR3 has 12 amino acids. CDR1 is LNHDA, CDR2 SQIVND, per germline (reference sequence). This CDR3 reads CACRGRIDEQYF. CDR3 DNA sequence: TGTGCTTGTCGAGGGAGAATCGACGAGCAGTACTTC.

The V gene is TRBV9, the J gene TRBJ2-1; 11 bases fit TRBD2. The germline CDR1 and CDR2 sequences are SGDLS and YYNGEE. The V and J ends lost 4 bases and 5 bases, in that order; junction bases with no gene match: 5. The CDR3 has 15 amino acids. The CDR3 region is CASSPASGRHNEQFF. The CDR3 DNA reads as TGTGCCAGCAGCCCCGCTAGCGGGAGGCACAATGAGCAGTTCTTC.

The chain couples TRBV6-5 to TRBJ2-2, with a possible D match to TRBD2 (6 bases). CDR1 is MNHEY and CDR2 is SVGAGI in the germline V gene. V lost 8 bases to trimming and J lost 0 bases, with 13 bases between them. This CDR3 is built from 15 residues. CDR3 sequence: CASWYGRPNTGELFF. CDR3 DNA: TGTGCCAGCTGGTACGGGAGACCGAACACCGGGGAGCTGTTTTTT.

This chain links TRBV19 with TRBJ1-3; TRBD1 might be the D (5 bases). CDR3 size: 15 residues. The germline V gene encodes CDR1 LNHDA and CDR2 SQIVND (reference sequence). The V gene lost 6 bases and the J gene lost 0 bases, with 12 bases spanning the gap. CDR3: CASSRWTSSGNTIYF. CDR3 nucleotides: TGTGCCAGTAGCCGCTGGACAAGCTCTGGAAACACCATATATTTT.

The chain carries TRBV9 and TRBJ1-1, with 8 positions matching TRBD1. CDR3 length equals 14 residues. Germline loops: CDR1 SGDLS, CDR2 YYNGEE. The V segment lost 5 bases and the J segment 4 bases; nucleotides outside the gene matches: 7. CDR3 nucleotides: TGTGCCAGCAGGTCGACAGGGGCGAGCACTGAAGCTTTCTTT. Protein: CASRSTGASTEAFF.

The chain employs TRBV6-1 and TRBJ2-5; D is undetermined. Germline V lookup: CDR1 MNHNS, CDR2 SASEGT. CDR3 length equals 11 residues. Trimming took 7 bases from V and 3 from J, leaving 6 bases between them. In DNA, the CDR3 is TGTGCCAGCACGAGAAAAGAGACCCAGTACTTC. This codes for CASTRKETQYF.

This sequence joins TRBV28 and TRBJ1-1; D is undetermined. V dropped 3 bases and J dropped 1 base, with 6 bases sitting between them. This CDR3 is 13 amino acids long. Germline assignment: CDR1 MDHEN and CDR2 SYDVKM. The CDR3 bases are TGTGCCAGCAGTTTCCCTCCGAACACTGAAGCTTTCTTT. It yields the protein CASSFPPNTEAFF. Based on the CDR3 plus reference TRBV28 and TRBJ1-1, the full variable domain is DVKVTQSSRYLVKRTGEKVFLECVQDMDHENMFWYRQDPGLGLRLIYFSYDVKMKEKGDIPEGYSVSREKKERFSLILESASTNQTSMYLCASSFPPNTEAFFGQGTRLTVV.

The genes are TRBV27 and TRBJ2-2; 12 positions match TRBD2. Germline V gene data show CDR1 as MNHEY and CDR2 as SMNVEV (reference sequence). J gave up 3 bases and V 3 bases, and 5 bases lay outside the gene matches. This CDR3 has 17 residues. The CDR3 DNA follows: TGTGCCAGCAGTTTCCTAGGGACTAGCGGGTACACCGGGGAGCTGTTTTTT. Translation: CASSFLGTSGYTGELFF.

The chain has TRBV18 and TRBJ2-1, with D perhaps TRBD1 (5 bases). CDR3 size: 12 residues. Trimming removed 4 bases at V and 10 bases at J, with 11 bases between. Looked up from germline, CDR1 is KGHSH and CDR2 is LQKENI. The CDR3 region has the DNA TGTGCCAGCTCACTTTGGACATTAGAGCAGTTCTTC. This gives the protein CASSLWTLEQFF.

The chain carries TRBV6-4 and TRBJ2-2; the D is unclear. Trimming removed 0 bases from V and 9 bases from J, with 8 bases in between. Germline-derived CDR1 and CDR2 are MRHNA and SNTAGT. The length of the CDR3 is 13 residues. This CDR3 is CASSDSNMRELFF. The CDR3 nucleotides read TGTGCCAGCAGTGACTCGAACATGAGGGAGCTGTTTTTT.

The chain joins TRBV27 to TRBJ1-1; TRBD1 might be the D (6 bases). CDR3 length: 15 amino acids. Deletions cut 7 bases from V and 6 bases from J, with 21 bases between. CDR1 is MNHEY and CDR2 is SMNVEV in the germline V gene (reference sequence). CDR3 in amino acids: CASTTIRGERAEAFF. The CDR3 DNA reads TGTGCCAGCACTACCATCAGGGGAGAAAGGGCTGAAGCTTTCTTT.

The V and J genes are TRBV2 and TRBJ2-2, with a tentative D call TRBD2 (5 bases). The CDR3 totals 20 residues. From germline, CDR1 is SNHLY and CDR2 FYNNEI. V lost 4 bases to trimming and J lost 0 bases, with 24 bases between them. This CDR3 is CASSALLKELGLPNTGELFF. The DNA of the CDR3 is TGTGCCAGCAGTGCCCTTCTAAAAGAACTAGGCCTTCCGAACACCGGGGAGCTGTTTTTT.

The V and J genes are TRBV25-1 and TRBJ2-7; TRBD1 might be the D (6 bases). This CDR3 is 15 amino acids long. CDR1 is MGHDK and CDR2 is SYGVNS in the germline V gene. The V and J ends lost 2 bases and 2 bases respectively, with 13 bases between them. The chain's CDR3 is CASSEGWGPAYEQYF. DNA of the CDR3: TGTGCCAGCAGTGAAGGCTGGGGGCCGGCCTACGAGCAGTACTTC.

This chain joins TRBV25-1 and TRBJ2-1, with TRBD1 matching 7 bases. In germline, CDR1 is MGHDK, CDR2 SYGVNS. Germline trimming cut 6 bases from V and 7 bases from J; bases unmatched to any gene: 12. The CDR3 runs 15 residues. CDR3 DNA: TGTGCCAGCAGCCCGAGACAGGGACGGTTGAATGAGCAGTTCTTC. Protein product: CASSPRQGRLNEQFF.